Shown below are 28 T cell receptor beta chains from a single sample sequenced in a study of T cell repertoires in cytomegalovirus infection (dated by TCRdb to about 2019). The listed sequencing device is Illumina HiSeq 1500. TCRdb trimmed the raw reads at Q25, called clones with MiXCR and kept productive beta chains. Records with the same CDR3 protein are collapsed into one entry carrying the most frequent genes and DNA. The sample yields over 300,000 distinct CDR3 sequences; roughly 15% were counted once. Around 12% of the sample is in the top ten clones. Source material: PBMCs. The receptor source for this set is a human donor in good health (CMV status not recorded). Some clones in this sample may be carry-over from other donors' samples.

As for this clonotype: A read error may produce the germline difference seen at one junction end. The chain couples TRBV12-3 or TRBV12-4 to TRBJ2-3, with 9 bases lining up with TRBD2. CDR3 length: 16 residues. The CDR3 DNA sequence: TGTGCCAGCAGTGTAGCGGGGGCCGCTAGCACAGATACGCAGTATTTT. Protein: CASSVAGAASTDTQYF.

This clonotype was seen a handful of times. The chain has TRBV12-3 or TRBV12-4 and TRBJ1-2, with no clear D. Trimming pared 3 bases from V and 3 bases from J, leaving 14 bases between. This CDR3 comprises 15 residues. CDR3 amino acids: CASSFSPGNYYGYTF. Written as DNA, the CDR3 is TGTGCCAGCAGTTTCTCCCCCGGTAACTACTATGGCTACACCTTC.

In DNA, the CDR3 is TGTGCCAGCAGGGACACGAACACTGAAGCTTTCTTT. This encodes CASRDTNTEAFF. The chain employs TRBV28 and TRBJ1-1; D possibly corresponds to TRBD1 (5 bases). V gave up 6 bases and J gave up 1 base, with 6 bases separating them. The CDR3 consists of 12 residues. The V gene's germline CDR1 is MDHEN and CDR2 SYDVKM.

This chain links TRBV28 with TRBJ1-3, with D perhaps TRBD1 (6 bases). Trimming shortened V by 7 bases and J by 2 bases, and 12 bases separated the two germline ends. Per the germline V gene, CDR1 is MDHEN and CDR2 is SYDVKM. This CDR3 is 14 amino acids long. CDR3 sequence reads: CASITGAAGNTIYF. DNA for the CDR3: TGTGCCAGCATTACGGGGGCAGCTGGAAACACCATATATTTT.

The V gene is TRBV12-3 or TRBV12-4, the J gene TRBJ2-2; D remains ambiguous. CDR3 size: 14 residues. The ends were cut back, 6 bases at V and 5 bases at J, with 13 bases in the middle. In nucleotides, the CDR3 is TGTGCCAGCAGCTACCTCATCGGGACCGGGGAGCTGTTTTTT. Translated: CASSYLIGTGELFF.

Ten or more counts support this clonotype. This chain connects TRBV12-3 or TRBV12-4 to TRBJ1-5; D not resolved. V was pared by 8 bases and J by 3 bases, with 8 bases between. The CDR3 runs 12 residues. CDR3 coding DNA: TGTGCCAGCCGTCAAGTCAATCAGCCCCAGCATTTT. Translating gives CASRQVNQPQHF.

This clonotype was observed a handful of times. The rearrangement links TRBV6-5 to TRBJ2-2; 9 nucleotides agree with TRBD1. CDR1 and CDR2 (germline): MNHEY, SVGAGI. V lost 10 bases, J lost 0 bases, and 6 bases stayed unmatched. This CDR3 comprises 15 residues. CDR3 sequence: CATRRQGANTGELFF. CDR3 in DNA: TGTGCCACCCGGCGACAGGGGGCGAACACCGGGGAGCTGTTTTTT.

V and J are TRBV9 and TRBJ1-2; TRBD1 matches at 8 bases. V trimming: 4 bases; J trimming: 2 bases; junction bases outside the gene matches: 7. The CDR3 is 15 amino acids. Germline V lookup: CDR1 SGDLS, CDR2 YYNGEE. In DNA, the CDR3 is TGTGCCAGCAGCCCACGGACAGGGAGCAACTATGGCTACACCTTC. Translation gives CASSPRTGSNYGYTF.

The rearrangement uses TRBV20-1 and TRBJ1-1; TRBD1 is a possible D gene (6 bases). CDR3 length: 13 amino acids. V was pared by 3 bases and J by 6 bases, with 14 bases between. Per the germline V gene, CDR1 is DFQATT and CDR2 is SNEGSKA (reference sequence). Here the CDR3 reads CSARQGIDAEAFF. CDR3 nucleotide sequence: TGCAGTGCTAGGCAGGGGATAGATGCTGAAGCTTTCTTT.

This clonotype was found once. V gene TRBV23-1 combines with J gene TRBJ2-1; TRBD1 matches at 9 bases. TRBV23-1 is an ORF, with its function uncertain. CDR3 length: 15 amino acids. The junction had 6 bases not matched to a gene; V was cut back by 0 bases and J by 9 bases. CDR3 amino acids: CASSQSNRGRAEQFF. The CDR3 bases are TGCGCCAGCAGTCAATCTAACAGGGGGCGCGCTGAGCAGTTCTTC.

This clonotype was counted only a few times. This rearrangement joins TRBV28 to TRBJ2-2; no clear D. V was clipped by 7 bases and J by 2 bases, with 8 bases between them. The germline gives CDR1 MDHEN, CDR2 SYDVKM. CDR3 size: 13 residues. As DNA, the CDR3 is TGTGCCAGCATCCGGCCCAACACCGGGGAGCTGTTTTTT. It is translated as CASIRPNTGELFF.

J is TRBJ1-1 and V is TRBV20-1; no clear D gene. There are 12 residues in the CDR3. Trimming took off 4 bases at V and 1 base at J, with 7 bases between the two ends. Germline V gives CDR1 DFQATT, CDR2 SNEGSKA (reference sequence). DNA of the CDR3: TGCAGTGCTACCATACAGAACACTGAAGCTTTCTTT. Protein product: CSATIQNTEAFF.

This clonotype has ten or more counts. The chain combines TRBV28 with TRBJ1-1; 8 bases line up with TRBD1. After removal of 6 bases from V and 5 bases from J, the junction contained 8 bases not matched to a gene. The CDR3 runs 14 residues. The germline V gene has CDR1 MDHEN and CDR2 SYDVKM. In nucleotides, the CDR3 is TGTGCCAGCAGACCCGGACAGGGAAGGACTGAAGCTTTCTTT. This encodes CASRPGQGRTEAFF.

This clonotype came up a few times. The chain carries TRBV4-2 and TRBJ1-2; TRBD1 might be the D (6 bases). CDR1 and CDR2 from the germline V gene are LGHNA and YNFKEQ. Deletions cut 8 bases from V and 1 base from J, with 11 bases between. The CDR3 is made up of 13 amino acids. The CDR3 DNA reads as TGTGCCAGCGGAAAGGGGGATAACTATGGCTACACCTTC. Its protein is CASGKGDNYGYTF.

In the case of this clonotype: A much more abundant neighbour one base away suggests this may be a read error. V gene TRBV6-6 combines with J gene TRBJ2-1; D is unresolved. This CDR3 spans 14 amino acids. The germline V gene encodes CDR1 MNHNY and CDR2 SVGAGI (reference sequence). CDR3 region: CATLTPALYNEQLF. CDR3 nucleotides: TGTGCCACCCTGACCCCCGCGTTGTACAATGAGCAGTTATTC.

This chain links TRBV27 with TRBJ2-1; perhaps D is TRBD1 or TRBD2 (5 bases each). The CDR3 contains 15 residues. Germline values: CDR1 MNHEY, CDR2 SMNVEV (reference sequence). Trimming removed 3 bases at V and 8 bases at J, with 17 bases between. CDR3 sequence (DNA): TGTGCCAGCAGTTTGTTTGCCGGGGCCCTTGATGAGCAGTTCTTC. It translates to CASSLFAGALDEQFF.

The table lists this clonotype with a few counts. The chain carries TRBV11-2 and TRBJ2-7; 9 nucleotides match TRBD1. CDR1 is SGHAT and CDR2 is FQNNGV in the germline V gene. CDR3 size: 14 residues. V dropped 4 bases and J dropped 3; count of bases not matched to a gene: 4. CDR3 protein: CASSSGQGNYEQYF. CDR3 nucleotides: TGTGCCAGCAGCTCGGGACAGGGAAACTACGAGCAGTACTTC.

The sample holds a few counts of this clonotype. This chain connects TRBV3-1 to TRBJ2-3; D remains ambiguous. Looked up from germline, CDR1 is LGHDT and CDR2 is YNNKEL (reference sequence). V was pared by 1 base and J by 2 bases, with 7 bases between. This CDR3 has 14 residues. The CDR3 nucleotides are TGTGCCAGCAGCCAAGGGCGTTTCACAGATACGCAGTATTTT. The encoded protein is CASSQGRFTDTQYF.

The J gene is TRBJ2-3, the V gene TRBV20-1; tentative D call: TRBD2 (7 bases). The CDR3 contains 16 residues. Germline CDR1 DFQATT, CDR2 SNEGSKA (reference sequence). Between the trimmed V and J ends, which lost 1 base and 0 bases, there was a span of 14 bases. The CDR3 region is CSARVGGAESTDTQYF. CDR3 nucleotides: TGCAGTGCTAGAGTAGGGGGGGCCGAAAGCACAGATACGCAGTATTTT.

This clonotype was picked up a small number of times. The chain combines TRBV12-3 or TRBV12-4 with TRBJ1-1; tentatively, D is TRBD1 (6 bases). Trimming left V 6 bases short and J 4 bases short, with 15 bases between. This CDR3 has 14 amino acids. CDR3 loop: CASSLGQGFTEAFF. The CDR3 DNA reads as TGTGCCAGCAGCCTGGGGCAGGGGTTCACTGAAGCTTTCTTT.

The J gene is TRBJ1-4, the V gene TRBV4-1; D gene uncertain. The CDR3 totals 15 residues. From germline, CDR1 is MGHRA and CDR2 YSYEKL. The V end lost 1 base, the J end lost 3 bases, and 9 bases lay between the germline ends. DNA for the CDR3: TGCGCCAGCAGCCAAGGAACAGCCGCTAATGAAAAACTGTTTTTT. Protein sequence: CASSQGTAANEKLFF.

This clonotype was counted only a few times. This chain joins TRBV6-1 and TRBJ2-5, with TRBD1 matching over 7 bases. CDR3 length equals 14 residues. V dropped 7 bases and J dropped 1; count of bases not matched to a gene: 6. Germline-derived CDR1 and CDR2 are MNHNS and SASEGT. The DNA of the CDR3 is TGTGCCAGCACTGCGACAGGGCGCCAAGAGACCCAGTACTTC. Encoded protein: CASTATGRQETQYF.

This clonotype was counted many times. This chain connects TRBV12-3 or TRBV12-4 to TRBJ2-3, with 12 bases fitting TRBD2. The CDR3 has 17 residues. The trim removed 2 bases at V and 5 bases at J, leaving 8 bases unmatched. CDR3 nucleotide sequence: TGTGCCAGCAGTTTAAGCTGGACTAGCGGGATGGGAGATACGCAGTATTTT. It is translated as CASSLSWTSGMGDTQYF.

The CDR3 nucleotides read TGTGCCAGCAGCGACCCCCCAGCTAGCACAGATACGCAGTATTTT. It encodes CASSDPPASTDTQYF. The chain uses TRBV7-9 and TRBJ2-3; D is undetermined. Trimming cost V 5 bases and J 0 bases, with 12 bases left between them. This CDR3 has 15 residues. Germline V lookup: CDR1 SEHNR, CDR2 FQNEAQ (reference sequence).

The chain is built from TRBV12-3 or TRBV12-4 and TRBJ2-5; 10 nucleotides align to TRBD1. This CDR3 is built from 16 residues. The V gene end was trimmed by 9 bases and the J gene end by 2 bases; junction bases not matched to a gene: 12. DNA of the CDR3: TGTGCCAGTAAAAGGGGGGACAGGGGCTTACAAGAGACCCAGTACTTC. Its translation: CASKRGDRGLQETQYF.

The CDR3 loop reads CASSIGGLHTDTQYF. The CDR3 nucleotides read TGTGCCAGTAGTATAGGGGGACTTCACACAGATACGCAGTATTTT. The gene calls are TRBV19 and TRBJ2-3; TRBD2 might be the D (6 bases). This CDR3 region has 15 residues. V shed 1 base and J shed 2 bases, with 10 bases lying between them. Looked up from germline, CDR1 is LNHDA and CDR2 is SQIVND (reference sequence).

The sample holds many counts of this clonotype. This chain joins TRBV4-1 and TRBJ2-3; D gene ambiguous. Per germline, CDR1 MGHRA and CDR2 YSYEKL. The V end was cut by 2 bases, the J end by 3 bases, with 9 bases between. The CDR3 covers 14 residues. As DNA, the CDR3 is TGCGCCAGCAGCCAAAGGGCGGCTACAGATACGCAGTATTTT. This gives the protein CASSQRAATDTQYF.

The rearrangement joins TRBV7-3 to TRBJ2-7; tentatively, D is TRBD2 (5 bases). This CDR3 comprises 15 residues. In germline, CDR1 is SGHTA, CDR2 FQGTGA. The V end lost 1 base, the J end lost 2 bases, and 12 bases lay between the germline ends. CDR3 in amino acids: CASSLRPGLPYEQYF. CDR3 sequence (DNA): TGTGCCAGCAGCTTAAGGCCCGGACTCCCCTACGAGCAGTACTTC.